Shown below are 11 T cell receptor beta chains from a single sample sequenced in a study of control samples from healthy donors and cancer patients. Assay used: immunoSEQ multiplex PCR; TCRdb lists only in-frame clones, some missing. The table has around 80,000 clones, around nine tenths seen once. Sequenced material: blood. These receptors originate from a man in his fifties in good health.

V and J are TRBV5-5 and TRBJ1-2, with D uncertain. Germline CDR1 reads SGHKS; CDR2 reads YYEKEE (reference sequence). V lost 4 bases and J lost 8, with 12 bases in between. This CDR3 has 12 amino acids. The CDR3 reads CASSAELRGYTF. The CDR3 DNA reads TGTGCCAGCAGCGCTGAACTAAGGGGCTACACCTTC.

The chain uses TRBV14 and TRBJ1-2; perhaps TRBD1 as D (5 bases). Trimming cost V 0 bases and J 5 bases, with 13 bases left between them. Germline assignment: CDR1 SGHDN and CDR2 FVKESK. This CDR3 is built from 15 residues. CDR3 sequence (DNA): TGTGCCAGCAGCCAAGAGGGGGGTCCCGGTTATGGCTACACCTTC. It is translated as CASSQEGGPGYGYTF. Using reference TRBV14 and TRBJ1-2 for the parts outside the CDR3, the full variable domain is EAGVTQFPSHSVIEKGQTVTLRCDPISGHDNLYWYRRVMGKEIKFLLHFVKESKQDESGMPNNRFLAERTGGTYSTLKVQPAELEDSGVYFCASSQEGGPGYGYTFGSGTRLTVV.

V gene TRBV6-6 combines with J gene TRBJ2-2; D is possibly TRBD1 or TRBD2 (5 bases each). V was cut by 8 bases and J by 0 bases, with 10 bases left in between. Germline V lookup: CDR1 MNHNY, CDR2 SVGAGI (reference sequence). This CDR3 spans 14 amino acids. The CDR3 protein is CASSWGTNTGELFF. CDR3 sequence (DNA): TGTGCCAGCTCATGGGGGACGAACACCGGGGAGCTGTTTTTT.

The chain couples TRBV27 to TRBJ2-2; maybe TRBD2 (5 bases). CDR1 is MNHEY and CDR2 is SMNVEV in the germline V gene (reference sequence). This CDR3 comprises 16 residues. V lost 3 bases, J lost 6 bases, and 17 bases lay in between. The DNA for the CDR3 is TGTGCCAGCAGTTTCCGCCACACTAGTTATGCCGGGGAGCTGTTTTTT. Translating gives CASSFRHTSYAGELFF.

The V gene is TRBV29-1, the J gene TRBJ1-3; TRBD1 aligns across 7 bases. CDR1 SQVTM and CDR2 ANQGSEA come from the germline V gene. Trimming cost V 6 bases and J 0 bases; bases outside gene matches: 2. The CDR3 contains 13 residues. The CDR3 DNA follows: TGCAGCGTGACAGGGAGCTCTGGAAACACCATATATTTT. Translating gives CSVTGSSGNTIYF.

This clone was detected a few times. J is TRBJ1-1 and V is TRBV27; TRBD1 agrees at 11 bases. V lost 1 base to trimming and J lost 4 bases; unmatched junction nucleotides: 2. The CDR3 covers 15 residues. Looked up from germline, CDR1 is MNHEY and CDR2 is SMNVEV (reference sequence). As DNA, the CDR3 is TGTGCCAGCAGTTTATTTGGGACAGGGGGCACTGAAGCTTTCTTT. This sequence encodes CASSLFGTGGTEAFF.

CDR3 protein: CASRGQGNNEQFF. CDR3 bases: TGCGCCAGCAGGGGACAGGGGAATAATGAGCAGTTCTTC. The chain joins TRBV5-1 to TRBJ2-1; 10 bases match TRBD1. CDR1 is SGHRS and CDR2 is YFSETQ in the germline V gene. After removal of 5 bases from V and 7 bases from J, the junction contained 3 bases not matched to a gene. There are 13 residues in the CDR3.

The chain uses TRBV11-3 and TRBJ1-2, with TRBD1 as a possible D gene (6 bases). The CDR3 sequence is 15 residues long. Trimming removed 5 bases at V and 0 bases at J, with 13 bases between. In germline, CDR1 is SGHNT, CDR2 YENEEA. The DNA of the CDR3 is TGTGCCAGCAGCCCGGGGGGGCAAACTAACTATGGCTACACCTTC. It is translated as CASSPGGQTNYGYTF. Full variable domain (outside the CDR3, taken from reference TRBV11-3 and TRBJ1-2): EAGVVQSPRYKIIEKKQPVAFWCNPISGHNTLYWYLQNLGQGPELLIRYENEEAVDDSQLPKDRFSAERLKGVDSTLKIQPAELGDSAVYLCASSPGGQTNYGYTFGSGTRLTVV.

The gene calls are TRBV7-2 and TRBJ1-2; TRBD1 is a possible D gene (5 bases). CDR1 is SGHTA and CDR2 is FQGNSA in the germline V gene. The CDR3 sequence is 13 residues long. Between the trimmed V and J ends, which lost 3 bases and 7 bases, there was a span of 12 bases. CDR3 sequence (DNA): TGTGCCAGCAGCTTTGCGGCAGGGTCTGGCTACACCTTC. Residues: CASSFAAGSGYTF.

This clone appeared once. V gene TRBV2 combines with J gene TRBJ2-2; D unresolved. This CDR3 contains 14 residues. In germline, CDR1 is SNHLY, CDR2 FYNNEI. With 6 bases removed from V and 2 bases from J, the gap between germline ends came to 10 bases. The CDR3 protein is CASRSRQNTGELFF. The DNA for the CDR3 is TGTGCCAGCAGATCCAGGCAAAACACCGGGGAGCTGTTTTTT.

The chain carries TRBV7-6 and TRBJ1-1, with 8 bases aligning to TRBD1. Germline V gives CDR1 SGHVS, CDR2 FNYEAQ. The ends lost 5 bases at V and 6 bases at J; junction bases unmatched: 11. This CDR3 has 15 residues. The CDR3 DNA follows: TGTGCCAGCAGCCAGCGGACAGGGACGTCATCTGAAGCTTTCTTT. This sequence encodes CASSQRTGTSSEAFF.